Presented here are 24 T cell receptor beta chains from one specimen sequenced in a study of Ad26.COV2.S vaccination and SARS-CoV-2 variants. The treatment was: 19 received Ad26.COV2.S at low or high dose, single or two shots; 5 received placebo; per-sample allocation not given. The samples date from day 63 after the first vaccine or placebo injection. Data came from immunoSEQ multiplex PCR; TCRdb stores just in-frame clones and leaves some out. The table has hundreds of thousands of clones, about 85% seen once. Material: peripheral blood, obtained in a trial of Ad26.COV2.S vaccine versus placebo. Source of these receptors: a person between 18 and 59 years old who received the Ad26.COV2.S COVID-19 vaccine or a placebo.

The genes are TRBV19 and TRBJ2-1; D unclear. Germline V CDR1 and CDR2: LNHDA, SQIVND (reference sequence). The CDR3 totals 13 residues. V lost 6 bases to trimming and J lost 0 bases, with 6 bases between them. The CDR3 loop is CASSQISYNEQFF. The CDR3 nucleotides read TGTGCCAGTAGCCAGATCTCCTACAATGAGCAGTTCTTC. Drawing the rest from reference TRBV19 and TRBJ2-1, the complete variable domain is DGGITQSPKYLFRKEGQNVTLSCEQNLNHDAMYWYRQDPGQGLRLIYYSQIVNDFQKGDIAEGYSVSREKKESFPLTVTSAQKNPTAFYLCASSQISYNEQFFGPGTRLTVL.

The chain has TRBV19 and TRBJ1-5; D is unclear. Germline V gene data show CDR1 as LNHDA and CDR2 as SQIVND (reference sequence). Trimming stripped 3 bases from V and 3 bases from J, with 9 bases between. This CDR3 region has 14 residues. The CDR3 DNA reads TGTGCCAGTAGTATCCGCCGCCTCAATCAGCCCCAGCATTTT. As protein: CASSIRRLNQPQHF.

The V gene is TRBV27, the J gene TRBJ1-6; D gene unclear. Deletions cut 1 base from V and 5 bases from J, with 12 bases between. Germline CDR1 is MNHEY and CDR2 is SMNVEV (reference sequence). CDR3 length equals 16 residues. CDR3 amino acids: CASSLFARSNNSPLHF. As DNA, the CDR3 is TGTGCCAGCAGTTTATTTGCCAGAAGTAATAATTCACCCCTCCACTTT.

This sequence joins TRBV25-1 and TRBJ2-1, with TRBD2 matching over 9 bases. This CDR3 is 14 amino acids long. Germline-derived CDR1 and CDR2 are MGHDK and SYGVNS. Unmatched junction bases numbered 4, after V lost 3 bases and J lost 7 bases. The chain's CDR3 is CASSESGGSNEQFF. CDR3 coding DNA: TGTGCCAGCAGTGAGAGCGGGGGGTCTAATGAGCAGTTCTTC.

The J gene is TRBJ2-1, the V gene TRBV10-2, with D possibly being TRBD2 (5 bases). Per germline, CDR1 WSHSY and CDR2 SAAADI. V shed 6 bases and J shed 0 bases, with 12 bases lying between them. The CDR3 is made up of 15 amino acids. CDR3 coding DNA: TGCGCCAGCAGACTAGGTGAAAACTCCTACAATGAGCAGTTCTTC. Amino acids: CASRLGENSYNEQFF.

The genes are TRBV2 and TRBJ2-2, with D possibly matching TRBD1 (7 bases). The V and J ends lost 2 bases and 6 bases respectively, with 10 bases between them. The CDR3 runs 14 residues. CDR1 is SNHLY and CDR2 is FYNNEI in the germline V gene. CDR3 sequence (DNA): TGTGCCAGCAGTGAACAGGGGGGTCCCGGGGAGCTGTTTTTT. The encoded protein is CASSEQGGPGELFF.

This clone was observed once. The V and J genes are TRBV2 and TRBJ1-1; the D is unclear. The CDR3 sequence is 14 residues long. Germline V gene data show CDR1 as SNHLY and CDR2 as FYNNEI. The ends were cut back, 5 bases at V and 0 bases at J, with 10 bases in the middle. CDR3: CASSRMPVNTEAFF. The CDR3 DNA sequence: TGTGCCAGCAGTCGGATGCCGGTGAACACTGAAGCTTTCTTT.

The rearrangement joins TRBV2 to TRBJ2-7; 11 positions agree with TRBD2. J gave up 2 bases and V 6 bases, and 3 bases lay outside the gene matches. The CDR3 runs to 14 residues. Per the germline V gene, CDR1 is SNHLY and CDR2 is FYNNEI. DNA for the CDR3: TGTGCCAGCAGCGGTAGCGGGAGGGCCTACGAGCAGTACTTC. Translating gives CASSGSGRAYEQYF. Together with reference TRBV2 and TRBJ2-7, the CDR3 gives the full variable domain: EPEVTQTPSHQVTQMGQEVILRCVPISNHLYFYWYRQILGQKVEFLVSFYNNEISEKSEIFDDQFSVERPDGSNFTLKIRSTKLEDSAMYFCASSGSGRAYEQYFGPGTRLTVT.

J is TRBJ2-7 and V is TRBV7-9; D is undetermined. V shed 6 bases and J shed 1 base, with 10 bases lying between them. Germline V lookup: CDR1 SEHNR, CDR2 FQNEAQ (reference sequence). The CDR3 is 13 amino acids. DNA for the CDR3: TGTGCCAGCAGGCTGGGCAGATCCTACGAGCAGTACTTC. It specifies CASRLGRSYEQYF.

In this sample, this clone turned up a few times. The gene calls are TRBV5-1 and TRBJ1-2, with no clear D. CDR3 size: 14 residues. V was trimmed by 7 bases and J by 5 bases, leaving 18 bases between them. Germline V CDR1 and CDR2: SGHRS, YFSETQ. CDR3 nucleotides: TGCGCCAGCTCCCGGGAGGTCACGGCGTATGGCTACACCTTC. It translates to CASSREVTAYGYTF.

The chain carries TRBV10-3 and TRBJ2-4; TRBD2 might be the D (6 bases). V lost 3 bases, J lost 0 bases, and 9 bases lay in between. Per the germline V gene, CDR1 is ENHRY and CDR2 is SYGVKD. The CDR3 has 15 amino acids. The CDR3 spells CAISEGGAAKNIQYF. The CDR3 nucleotides read TGTGCCATCAGTGAAGGAGGGGCAGCCAAAAACATTCAGTACTTC.

The J gene is TRBJ1-2, the V gene TRBV7-2; D is undetermined. The CDR3 has 15 amino acids. V dropped 3 bases and J dropped 0 bases, with 11 bases sitting between them. From germline, CDR1 is SGHTA and CDR2 FQGNSA. The CDR3 DNA is TGTGCCAGCAGCTTTCAATCGGTCACTAACTATGGCTACACCTTC. Translation gives CASSFQSVTNYGYTF.

The rearrangement uses TRBV29-1 and TRBJ1-1; tentative D call: TRBD1 (5 bases). The CDR3 length is 15 residues. Germline V gene data show CDR1 as SQVTM and CDR2 as ANQGSEA. V was pared by 6 bases and J by 1 base, with 18 bases between. CDR3 DNA sequence: TGCAGCGTGGCCCGGGACGCGGGAGGGAACACTGAAGCTTTCTTT. Its protein product is CSVARDAGGNTEAFF.

The genes are TRBV5-4 and TRBJ2-5; D is uncertain. The CDR3 length is 15 residues. The V end was cut by 1 base, the J end by 2 bases, with 12 bases between. Germline V gene data show CDR1 as SGHNT and CDR2 as YYREEE (reference sequence). CDR3 DNA sequence: TGTGCCAGCAGCTTGTTGGCAGAAACACAAGAGACCCAGTACTTC. This encodes CASSLLAETQETQYF.

This chain links TRBV30 with TRBJ2-7; 8 nucleotides agree with TRBD1. The CDR3 has 12 amino acids. CDR1 GTSNPN and CDR2 SVGIG come from the germline V gene (reference sequence). V was pared by 4 bases and J by 1 base, with 0 bases of the junction left unmatched. The CDR3 DNA sequence: TGTGCCTGGAACAGGGGGTCCTACGAGCAGTACTTC. Protein product: CAWNRGSYEQYF.

The genes are TRBV14 and TRBJ2-3, with D perhaps TRBD2 (6 bases). This CDR3 has 15 amino acids. The ends were cut back, 4 bases at V and 6 bases at J, with 17 bases in the middle. Germline CDR1 is SGHDN and CDR2 is FVKESK. CDR3 DNA: TGTGCCAGCAGCCGTCCGGGAGCGTGGGGTGATACGCAGTATTTT. As protein: CASSRPGAWGDTQYF.

This clone appeared a single time. The V and J genes are TRBV2 and TRBJ1-5; D remains ambiguous. Deletions cut 3 bases from V and 7 bases from J, with 13 bases between. The CDR3 is 14 residues long. From germline, CDR1 is SNHLY and CDR2 FYNNEI. As DNA, the CDR3 is TGTGCCAGCAGTGAGGTGGTTGAAGGCCAGCCCCAGCATTTT. It translates to CASSEVVEGQPQHF.

This clone has just a few counts. The rearrangement uses TRBV18 and TRBJ2-7; no reliable D call. Between the trimmed V and J ends, which lost 8 bases and 7 bases, there was a span of 24 bases. The CDR3 totals 15 residues. The germline gives CDR1 KGHSH, CDR2 LQKENI. CDR3 in DNA: TGTGCCAGCACACTGTTAACTACGTACCCGGGTGAGCAGTACTTC. This codes for CASTLLTTYPGEQYF.

V usage is TRBV14 and J usage is TRBJ2-1, with 8 nucleotides matching TRBD2. This CDR3 is 17 amino acids long. The junction had 12 bases not matched to a gene; V was cut back by 0 bases and J by 8 bases. Germline loops: CDR1 SGHDN, CDR2 FVKESK. The CDR3 region is CASSQDPRTSKRDEQFF. The CDR3 DNA sequence: TGTGCCAGCAGCCAAGATCCTAGGACTAGCAAACGCGATGAGCAGTTCTTC. The whole variable domain, filled in from reference TRBV14 and TRBJ2-1, reads EAGVTQFPSHSVIEKGQTVTLRCDPISGHDNLYWYRRVMGKEIKFLLHFVKESKQDESGMPNNRFLAERTGGTYSTLKVQPAELEDSGVYFCASSQDPRTSKRDEQFFGPGTRLTVL.

Remarks on this clone: This sample includes further DNA sequences coding for the same CDR3. The chain has TRBV27 and TRBJ2-1; TRBD2 matches 7 bases. Germline V gene lookup returns CDR1 MNHEY and CDR2 SMNVEV (reference sequence). J was trimmed by 6 bases and V by 7 bases; bases with no gene match: 9. This CDR3 has 14 amino acids. The CDR3 sequence: CASTGGGPSNEQFF. CDR3 sequence (DNA): TGTGCCAGCACGGGGGGAGGGCCCTCCAATGAGCAGTTCTTC.

This chain links TRBV2 with TRBJ2-7; TRBD2 is a possible D gene (5 bases). The CDR3 covers 14 residues. The V and J ends lost 5 bases and 0 bases respectively, with 11 bases between them. Germline CDR1 SNHLY, CDR2 FYNNEI. The CDR3 protein is CASSPDWSSYEQYF. In nucleotides, the CDR3 is TGTGCCAGCAGTCCGGACTGGAGCTCCTACGAGCAGTACTTC.

The chain carries TRBV6-5 and TRBJ2-7; D remains ambiguous. Trimming shortened V by 7 bases and J by 4 bases, and 11 bases separated the two germline ends. CDR1 and CDR2 from the germline V gene are MNHEY and SVGAGI. The CDR3 has 12 amino acids. The DNA of the CDR3 is TGTGCCAGCACCAACTCCGGGTACGAGCAGTACTTC. It yields the protein CASTNSGYEQYF.

This chain joins TRBV3-1 (or the pseudogene TRBV3-2) and TRBJ1-2; 8 nucleotides agree with TRBD1. CDR1 is LGHDT, CDR2 YNNKEL, per germline (reference sequence). The ends lost 1 base at V and 3 bases at J; junction bases unmatched: 7. There are 16 residues in the CDR3. Here the CDR3 reads CASSQGLAGGDYGYTF. CDR3 coding DNA: TGTGCCAGCAGCCAAGGGTTGGCAGGGGGCGACTATGGCTACACCTTC.

The chain couples TRBV10-3 to TRBJ1-6, with a weak D call TRBD1 (5 bases). The CDR3 covers 11 residues. Germline CDR1 reads ENHRY; CDR2 reads SYGVKD. V was pared by 6 bases and J by 14 bases, with 11 bases between. The CDR3 loop reads CAIRDRGTLHF. The DNA for the CDR3 is TGTGCCATCAGAGACAGAGGCACCCTCCACTTT.